This T cell receptor beta chain is from a study of blood T cell repertoires in COVID-19. Study-level background: COVID-19 samples from acute and convalescent phases originated in the United States, Italy and Spain. The cDNA or gDNA used as material had been derived from T cells, B-cell-depleted T cells, or PBMCs.

Germline lookup yields CDR1 LGHDT and CDR2 YNNKEL (reference sequence). With 0 bases removed from V and 7 bases from J, the gap between germline ends came to 12 bases. This CDR3 is built from 14 residues. Authors' data handling: Using reference gene primer amplification, nucleated cell counts were estimated. Profiled with immunoSEQ multiplex PCR; TCRdb holds only in-frame clones, not every one. V and J calls and clone size come straight from that table; D and trimming were deduced from the DNA. The sample carries 100,000 to 110,000 clones, about 91% recorded once. The sequencing sample was made of peripheral blood. The clonotype was recovered from a human donor in a cohort sampled during active COVID-19. The chain employs TRBV3-1 (or the pseudogene TRBV3-2) and TRBJ2-5; D remains ambiguous. CDR3 nucleotides: TGTGCCAGCAGCCAAGACGGTTTGGTCGGGACCCAGTACTTC. Translation gives CASSQDGLVGTQYF.